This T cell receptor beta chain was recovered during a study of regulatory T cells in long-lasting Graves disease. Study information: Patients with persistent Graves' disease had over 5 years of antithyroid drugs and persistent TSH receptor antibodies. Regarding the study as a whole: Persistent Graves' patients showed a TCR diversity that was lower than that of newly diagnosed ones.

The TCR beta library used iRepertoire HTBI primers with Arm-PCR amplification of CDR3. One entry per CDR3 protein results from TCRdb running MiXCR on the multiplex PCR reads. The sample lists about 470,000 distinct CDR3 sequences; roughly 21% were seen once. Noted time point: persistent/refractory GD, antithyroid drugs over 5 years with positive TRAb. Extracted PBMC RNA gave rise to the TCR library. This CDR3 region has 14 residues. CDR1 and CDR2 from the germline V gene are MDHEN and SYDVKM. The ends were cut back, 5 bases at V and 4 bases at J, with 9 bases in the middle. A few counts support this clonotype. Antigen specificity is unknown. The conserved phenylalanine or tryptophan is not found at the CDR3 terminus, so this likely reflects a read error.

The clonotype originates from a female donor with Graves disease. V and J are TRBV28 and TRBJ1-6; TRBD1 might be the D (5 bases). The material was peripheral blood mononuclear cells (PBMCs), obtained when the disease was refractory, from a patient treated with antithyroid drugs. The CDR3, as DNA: TGTGCCAGCAGTACAGGTGATTATAATTCACCCCTCCACCTT. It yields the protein CASSTGDYNSPLHL.